This T cell receptor (beta chain) is drawn from a study of post-analysis software for immune sequencing data. Study results and caveats: Five TRBV segments, including TRBV5-6, TRBV5-1 and TRBV20-1, were more frequent in patients than controls.

Researchers reported that TCR beta cDNA libraries carried unique molecular identifiers. MiXCR, run by TCRdb on the PCR reads, gives a single entry per CDR3 protein. The top ten hold approximately 5% of the sample, which has around 710,000 distinct CDR3 sequences, around 45% seen once. The germline CDR1 and CDR2 sequences are SGHTA and FQGNSA. CDR3 length: 14 residues. V was clipped by 1 base and J by 3 bases, with 7 bases between them. Remarks on this clonotype: No antigen is known for it.

Sequencing was done on a sample of blood. This chain links TRBV7-2 with TRBJ2-1; no reliable D call. This sequence originates from a girl under 18 with multiple sclerosis. This chain's CDR3 is CASSLGQDYNEQFF. DNA for the CDR3: TGTGCCAGCAGCTTAGGACAAGACTACAATGAGCAGTTCTTC. The full variable domain, rest sourced from reference TRBV7-2 and TRBJ2-1, is GAGVSQSPSNKVTEKGKDVELRCDPISGHTALYWYRQSLGQGLEFLIYFQGNSAPDKSGLPSDRFSAERTGGSVSTLTIQRTQQEDSAVYLCASSLGQDYNEQFFGPGTRLTVL.